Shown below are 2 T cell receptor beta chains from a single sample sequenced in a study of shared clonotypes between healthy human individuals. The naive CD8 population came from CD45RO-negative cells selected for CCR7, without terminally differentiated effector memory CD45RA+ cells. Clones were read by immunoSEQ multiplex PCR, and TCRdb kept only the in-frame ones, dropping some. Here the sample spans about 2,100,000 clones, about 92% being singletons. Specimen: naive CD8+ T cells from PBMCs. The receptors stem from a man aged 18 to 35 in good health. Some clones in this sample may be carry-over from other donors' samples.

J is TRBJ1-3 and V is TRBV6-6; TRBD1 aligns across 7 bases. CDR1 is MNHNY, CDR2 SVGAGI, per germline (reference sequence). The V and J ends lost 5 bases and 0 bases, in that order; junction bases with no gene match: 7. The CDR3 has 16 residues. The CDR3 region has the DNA TGTGCCAGCAGTCCCTCAGGGGGGGACTCTGGAAACACCATATATTTT. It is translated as CASSPSGGDSGNTIYF.

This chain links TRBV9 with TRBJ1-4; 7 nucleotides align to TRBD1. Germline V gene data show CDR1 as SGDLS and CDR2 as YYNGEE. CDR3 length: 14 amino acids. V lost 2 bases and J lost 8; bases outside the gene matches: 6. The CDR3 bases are TGTGCCAGCAGCGTGGAACAGGGGCACGAAAAACTGTTTTTT. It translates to CASSVEQGHEKLFF.